This TCR beta chain was observed in a study of shared clonotypes between healthy human individuals. This CDR3 has 12 amino acids. CDR1 is SNHLY and CDR2 is FYNNEI in the germline V gene. The germline V and J ends were trimmed by 3 bases and 5 bases, with 5 bases remaining between them. CD45RO negativity and positive selection for CCR7 defined naive CD8 cells, a population that excluded terminally differentiated effector memory CD45RA+ cells. Deep-level settings were used for running the assay. Sorted-subset replicate PCRs used roughly 180 ng DNA, approximately 33,000 T cell genomes. Sequencing used immunoSEQ multiplex PCR; TCRdb keeps in-frame clones, though not all of them. Seen here are about 2 million clones, roughly 94% observed once, and the top ten hold 0.85% to 1.3%.

The sequence was obtained from a man younger than 35 in good health. The rearrangement joins TRBV2 to TRBJ2-1, with unresolved D. The sequenced material came from naive CD8+ T cells sorted from blood. CDR3 DNA sequence: TGTGCCAGCAGTGATATTCACAATGAGCAGTTCTTC. Encoded protein: CASSDIHNEQFF.